This TCR beta chain was sequenced in a study of T cell responses to AZD1222 COVID-19 vaccine. Produced via immunoSEQ multiplex PCR; TCRdb's table is partial and in-frame only. The sample yields 140,000 to 150,000 clones, about 91% seen once. The CDR3 sequence is 16 residues long. This clone was seen just once. The chain recombines TRBV1 with TRBJ1-4. TRBV1 is a listed pseudogene. Sample: peripheral blood, taken on day 0 of AZD1222 vaccination. The sequence was obtained from an adult in good health. This chain's CDR3 is CTSSQVHSGEDEKLFF. DNA for the CDR3: TGCACCAGCAGCCAAGTCCACAGTGGGGAGGATGAAAAACTGTTTTTT.